One sample yielded the 8 T cell receptor beta chains listed below, sequenced in a study of technical replicates of blood from a handful of donors. The assay was immunoSEQ multiplex PCR, and TCRdb's table has in-frame clones only and misses some. The repertoire holds tens of thousands of clones, with almost 98% as singletons. The sample comprised T cells isolated from PBMCs. The source is a human donor in good health.

The chain recombines TRBV11-2 with TRBJ2-7; 9 bases are a match to TRBD1. Germline CDR1 reads SGHAT; CDR2 reads FQNNGV. Germline trimming cut 4 bases from V and 0 bases from J; bases unmatched to any gene: 7. The CDR3 sequence is 16 residues long. CDR3 coding DNA: TGTGCCAGCAGCTCCTACAGGGGGCCTAACTCCTACGAGCAGTACTTC. It is translated as CASSSYRGPNSYEQYF.

The chain couples TRBV5-1 to TRBJ2-6, with 7 bases matching TRBD1. Per the germline V gene, CDR1 is SGHRS and CDR2 is YFSETQ. Trimming removed 4 bases from V and 6 bases from J; junction bases left unmatched: 10. The CDR3 length is 16 residues. This chain's CDR3 is CASSGRDSVEANVLTF. CDR3 in DNA: TGCGCCAGCAGCGGCCGGGACAGCGTAGAGGCCAACGTCCTGACTTTC. The full variable domain, completed using reference TRBV5-1 and TRBJ2-6, is KAGVTQTPRYLIKTRGQQVTLSCSPISGHRSVSWYQQTPGQGLQFLFEYFSETQRNKGNFPGRFSGRQFSNSRSEMNVSTLELGDSALYLCASSGRDSVEANVLTFGAGSRLTVL.

CDR3 nucleotides: TGCGCCAGCAGCCAAGATGGGGCAGGGGGCAAGAGAAACATTCAGTACTTC. The encoded protein is CASSQDGAGGKRNIQYF. This sequence joins TRBV4-1 and TRBJ2-4; TRBD1 agrees at 8 bases. The V gene end was trimmed by 0 bases and the J gene end by 6 bases; junction bases not matched to a gene: 10. Germline V CDR1 and CDR2: MGHRA, YSYEKL. CDR3 length: 17 residues.

This clone has just one count. This chain joins TRBV10-3 and TRBJ2-7; the D gene is possibly TRBD2 (6 bases). Trimming shortened V by 5 bases and J by 7 bases, and 15 bases separated the two germline ends. The CDR3 runs to 13 residues. CDR1 and CDR2 from the germline V gene are ENHRY and SYGVKD. The CDR3 spells CAISSEMGGEQYF. The CDR3 DNA follows: TGTGCCATCAGTTCAGAAATGGGGGGAGAGCAGTACTTC.

The V call is TRBV2, the J call TRBJ1-1; D call uncertain. The length of the CDR3 is 11 residues. The V end lost 6 bases, the J end lost 6 bases, and 8 bases lay between the germline ends. The germline gives CDR1 SNHLY, CDR2 FYNNEI. In DNA form, the CDR3 reads TGTGCCAGCAGATATGGGCCTGAAGCTTTCTTT. Its translation: CASRYGPEAFF.

The gene calls are TRBV5-1 and TRBJ2-7, with a weak D call TRBD1 (6 bases). V lost 6 bases to trimming and J lost 6 bases, with 19 bases between them. Germline CDR1 and CDR2: SGHRS and YFSETQ. The CDR3 loop spans 14 amino acids. CDR3 sequence (DNA): TGCGCCAGCACCAGGGCAGGGGTACCCCGCGAGCAGTACTTC. This sequence encodes CASTRAGVPREQYF.

This sequence joins TRBV27 and TRBJ1-1; TRBD1 might be the D (6 bases). The CDR3 sequence is 14 residues long. Trimming removed 5 bases at V and 0 bases at J, with 10 bases between. Germline CDR1 reads MNHEY; CDR2 reads SMNVEV (reference sequence). CDR3 nucleotide sequence: TGTGCCAGCAGTCCTGGACAGCTGAACACTGAAGCTTTCTTT. Protein product: CASSPGQLNTEAFF.

The genes are TRBV19 and TRBJ1-1, with D tentatively TRBD1 (6 bases). The ends were cut back, 5 bases at V and 1 base at J, with 11 bases in the middle. The germline CDR1 and CDR2 sequences are LNHDA and SQIVND (reference sequence). CDR3 size: 14 residues. This chain's CDR3 is CASSVTGKNTEAFF. In nucleotides, the CDR3 is TGTGCCAGTAGTGTTACAGGGAAGAACACTGAAGCTTTCTTT. The full variable domain, with the rest looked up from reference TRBV19 and TRBJ1-1, is DGGITQSPKYLFRKEGQNVTLSCEQNLNHDAMYWYRQDPGQGLRLIYYSQIVNDFQKGDIAEGYSVSREKKESFPLTVTSAQKNPTAFYLCASSVTGKNTEAFFGQGTRLTVV.